This TCR beta chain is drawn from a study of blood T cell repertoires in COVID-19. TCRdb's table, derived via immunoSEQ multiplex PCR, lists solely in-frame clones and lacks some. The profile covers 200,000 to 250,000 clones, with 87% appearing a single time and 10% to 13% taken by the ten largest. The clonotype comes from a man aged 30 to 39 who had recovered from COVID-19. Material: PBMCs or T cells enriched from blood (not recorded which).

This CDR3 is CASSPGSGGRPDTQYF. As DNA, the CDR3 is TGCGCCAGCAGCCCTGGCTCGGGGGGGCGGCCAGATACGCAGTATTTT. This chain uses TRBV5-1 with TRBJ2-3, with 8 bases matching TRBD2. Trimming removed 4 bases from V and 4 bases from J; junction bases left unmatched: 11. The germline V gene encodes CDR1 SGHRS and CDR2 YFSETQ. This CDR3 region has 16 residues. Together with reference TRBV5-1 and TRBJ2-3, the CDR3 gives the full variable domain: KAGVTQTPRYLIKTRGQQVTLSCSPISGHRSVSWYQQTPGQGLQFLFEYFSETQRNKGNFPGRFSGRQFSNSRSEMNVSTLELGDSALYLCASSPGSGGRPDTQYFGPGTRLTVL.